This T cell receptor (beta chain) was observed in a study of vaccination and CD4 T cells after COVID-19. Study background: Post-vaccine sampling followed dose two by a median roughly 65 days (range 14 to 241).

Findings and caveats of the study: Within the convalescent patients, a median about 90% of the SARS-CoV-2-reactive clones were ones that appeared only post-vaccination. In median terms, SARS-CoV-2-reactive clonotypes went from approximately 23 to 38, a nonsignificant rise.

The CDR3 is 14 residues long. Trimming shortened V by 4 bases and J by 5 bases, and 14 bases separated the two germline ends. CDR1 SGHTA and CDR2 FQGNSA come from the germline V gene. In this sample, this clonotype turned up a few times. Its antigen remains unidentified. Cultured CD4+ T cell DNA underwent sequencing with the Oncomine TCR Beta short-read assay. TCRdb reprocessed the PCR reads with MiXCR, giving one entry per CDR3 protein. Counted here are tens of thousands of distinct CDR3 sequences, less than 35% occurring once; the ten biggest clones make up roughly 6.6%. Time point defined: late sampling 161 to 241 days after vaccination in a few convalescent patients. Regarding treatment: roughly 11-day PBMC culture with coronavirus spike peptide pools or control peptides (ViraFEST assay).

The TCR sequence derives from a human donor who had recovered from COVID-19. The rearrangement links TRBV7-2 to TRBJ2-5; D gene unclear. The sample was CD4+ T cells from blood, cultured in vitro, taken about 7 months after SARS-CoV-2 vaccination. The CDR3 DNA reads TGTGCCAGCAGCTACACCGCCTTTCGGGAGACCCAGTACTTC. Translation gives CASSYTAFRETQYF.